This T cell receptor (beta chain) was found in a study of T cells in Graves' hyperthyroidism and ophthalmopathy. About the study: The initial diagnosis was the point when peripheral blood was collected, ahead of any treatment. Findings and limits, study-wide: The majority of expanded thyroid clonotypes above 0.001 also appeared in blood.

When ophthalmopathy did not progress within 18 months, Graves' hyperthyroidism was considered stable. Fresh 10 ml peripheral blood yielded PBMCs. There were TCR beta CDR3 regions amplified from RNA transcripts. HTBI primers drove first-round RT-PCR of the TCR CDR3. MiXCR, run by TCRdb on the multiplex PCR reads, gives a single entry per CDR3 protein. The sample shows hundreds of thousands of distinct CDR3 sequences, around 15% of them seen only once. The V and J ends lost 5 bases and 5 bases, in that order; junction bases with no gene match: 5. The CDR3 spans 16 residues. The V gene's germline CDR1 is ENHRY and CDR2 SYGVKD. In its sample, this clonotype was seen a few times. Its antigen is not identified.

Material for sequencing was blood. The receptor's source is a woman aged 18-35 years with Graves' hyperthyroidism. This rearrangement joins TRBV10-3 to TRBJ2-3; 15 bases are shared with TRBD2. The CDR3 spells CAISPGLAGGGDTQYF. The CDR3 coding sequence is TGTGCCATCAGTCCGGGACTAGCGGGAGGTGGAGATACGCAGTATTTT.